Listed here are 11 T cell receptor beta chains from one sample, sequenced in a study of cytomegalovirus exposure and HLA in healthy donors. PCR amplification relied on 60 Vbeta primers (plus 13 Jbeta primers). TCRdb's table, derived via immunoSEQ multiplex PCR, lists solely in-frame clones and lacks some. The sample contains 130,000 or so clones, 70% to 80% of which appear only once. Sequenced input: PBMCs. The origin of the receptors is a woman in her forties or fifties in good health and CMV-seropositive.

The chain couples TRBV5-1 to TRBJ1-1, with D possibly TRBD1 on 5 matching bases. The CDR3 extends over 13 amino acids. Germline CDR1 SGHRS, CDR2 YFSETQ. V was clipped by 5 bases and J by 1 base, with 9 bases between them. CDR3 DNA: TGCGCCAGCAGGGGGGGGTCGAACACTGAAGCTTTCTTT. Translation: CASRGGSNTEAFF. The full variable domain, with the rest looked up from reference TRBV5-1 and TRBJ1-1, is KAGVTQTPRYLIKTRGQQVTLSCSPISGHRSVSWYQQTPGQGLQFLFEYFSETQRNKGNFPGRFSGRQFSNSRSEMNVSTLELGDSALYLCASRGGSNTEAFFGQGTRLTVV.

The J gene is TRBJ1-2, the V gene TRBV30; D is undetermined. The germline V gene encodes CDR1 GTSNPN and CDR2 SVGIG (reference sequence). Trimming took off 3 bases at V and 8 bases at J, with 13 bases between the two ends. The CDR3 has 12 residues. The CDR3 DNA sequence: TGTGCCTGGAGCGCCCCAGTCTTAGGCTACACCTTC. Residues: CAWSAPVLGYTF.

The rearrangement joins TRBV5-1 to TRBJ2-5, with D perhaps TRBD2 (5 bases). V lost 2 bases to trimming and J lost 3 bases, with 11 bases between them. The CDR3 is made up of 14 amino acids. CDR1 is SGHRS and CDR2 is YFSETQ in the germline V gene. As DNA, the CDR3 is TGCGCCAGCAGCTTCCGGGGTGGGGAAGAGACCCAGTACTTC. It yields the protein CASSFRGGEETQYF.

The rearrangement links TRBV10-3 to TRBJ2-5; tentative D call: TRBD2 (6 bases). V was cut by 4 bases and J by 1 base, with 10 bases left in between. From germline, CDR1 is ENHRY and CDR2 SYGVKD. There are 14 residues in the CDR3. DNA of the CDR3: TGTGCCATCAGTGGCCTCGGGGGCCAAGAGACCCAGTACTTC. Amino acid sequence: CAISGLGGQETQYF.

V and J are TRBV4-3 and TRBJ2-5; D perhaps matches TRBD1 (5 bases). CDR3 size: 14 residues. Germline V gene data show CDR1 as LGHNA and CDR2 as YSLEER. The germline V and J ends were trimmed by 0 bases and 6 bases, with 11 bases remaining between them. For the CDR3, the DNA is TGCGCCAGCAGCCAAGAATGGGGCCTCAAGACCCAGTACTTC. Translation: CASSQEWGLKTQYF.

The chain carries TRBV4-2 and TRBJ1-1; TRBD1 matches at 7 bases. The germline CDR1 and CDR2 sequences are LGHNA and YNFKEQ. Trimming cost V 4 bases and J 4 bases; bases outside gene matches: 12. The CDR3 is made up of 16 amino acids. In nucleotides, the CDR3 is TGTGCCAGCAGCCTCGCGGGCAGGGGGATATTCACTGAAGCTTTCTTT. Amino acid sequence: CASSLAGRGIFTEAFF.

CDR3 sequence (DNA): TGTGCCAGCTCACCAGTACAGGGGGCAGAGATGACGGGGAATGAAAAACTGTTTTTT. As protein: CASSPVQGAEMTGNEKLFF. V gene TRBV18 combines with J gene TRBJ1-4; TRBD1 matches at 9 bases. This CDR3 has 19 residues. After removal of 2 bases from V and 5 bases from J, the junction contained 15 bases not matched to a gene. CDR1 and CDR2 (germline): KGHSH, LQKENI.

CDR3 residues: CAWSIRSGGSYTF. The CDR3 coding sequence is TGTGCCTGGAGTATACGGTCAGGGGGAAGCTACACCTTC. The chain uses TRBV30 and TRBJ1-2, with 7 bases identical to TRBD1. V lost 2 bases and J lost 9; bases outside the gene matches: 9. The germline V gene encodes CDR1 GTSNPN and CDR2 SVGIG (reference sequence). This CDR3 region has 13 residues.

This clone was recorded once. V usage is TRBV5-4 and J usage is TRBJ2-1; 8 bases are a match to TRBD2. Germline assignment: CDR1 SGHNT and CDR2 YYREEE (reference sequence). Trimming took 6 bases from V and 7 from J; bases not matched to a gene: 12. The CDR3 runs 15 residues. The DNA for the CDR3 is TGTGCCAGCACCACCGGGGGCGGGGGGTGGAATGAGCAGTTCTTC. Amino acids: CASTTGGGGWNEQFF. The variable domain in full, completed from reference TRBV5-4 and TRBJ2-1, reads ETGVTQSPTHLIKTRGQQVTLRCSSQSGHNTVSWYQQALGQGPQFIFQYYREEENGRGNFPPRFSGLQFPNYSSELNVNALELDDSALYLCASTTGGGGWNEQFFGPGTRLTVL.

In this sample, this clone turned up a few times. Here the CDR3 DNA reads TGCGCCAGCAGCTTGACACCCAACGCCTACGAGCAGTACTTC. Encoded protein: CASSLTPNAYEQYF. V and J are TRBV5-1 and TRBJ2-7; D is unresolved. The CDR3 loop spans 14 amino acids. Germline-derived CDR1 and CDR2 are SGHRS and YFSETQ. Deletions cut 1 base from V and 2 bases from J, with 10 bases between.

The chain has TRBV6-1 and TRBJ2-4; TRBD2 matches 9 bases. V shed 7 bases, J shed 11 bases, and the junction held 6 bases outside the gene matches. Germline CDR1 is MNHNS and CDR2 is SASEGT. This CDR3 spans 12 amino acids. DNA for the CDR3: TGTGCCAGCACCGGGACTAGCCGAGTTCAGTACTTC. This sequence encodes CASTGTSRVQYF.